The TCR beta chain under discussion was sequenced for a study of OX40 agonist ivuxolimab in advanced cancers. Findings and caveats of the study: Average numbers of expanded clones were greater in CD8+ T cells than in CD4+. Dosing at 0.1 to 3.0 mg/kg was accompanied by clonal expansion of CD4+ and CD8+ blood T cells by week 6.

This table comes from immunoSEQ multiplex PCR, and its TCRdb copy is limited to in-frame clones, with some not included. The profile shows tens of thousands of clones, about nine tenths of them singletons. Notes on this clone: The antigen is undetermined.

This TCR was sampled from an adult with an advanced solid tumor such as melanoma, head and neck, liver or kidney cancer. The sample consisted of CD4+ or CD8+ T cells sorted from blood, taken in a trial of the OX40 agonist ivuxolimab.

The CDR3: CASSVGLAGGGETQYF. CDR3 DNA sequence: TGTGCCAGCAGTGTGGGGCTAGCGGGAGGGGGAGAGACCCAGTACTTC. This chain connects TRBV2 to TRBJ2-5; 12 positions agree with TRBD2. The CDR3 contains 16 residues. V dropped 4 bases and J dropped 4; count of bases not matched to a gene: 7. Per germline, CDR1 SNHLY and CDR2 FYNNEI.